Below, one T cell receptor beta chain is given with its context. Its antigen is unknown. The sample is drawn from a study of glioma-infiltrating T cells. TCR alpha and beta CDR3 regions were amplified from RNA using iRepertoire nested multiplex PCR. MiXCR was run by TCRdb on the multiplex PCR reads, yielding one entry per CDR3 protein. Of about 180,000 distinct CDR3 sequences in the sample, about 40% were seen once. CDR1 is SGHAT, CDR2 FQNNGV, per germline. The trim removed 2 bases at V and 9 bases at J, leaving 18 bases unmatched. CDR3 length: 18 amino acids. Findings and caveats of the study: Non-neoplastic patients had below-expected tissue-blood divergence, while all gliomas exceeded expectation. Tissue and blood shared very few CDR3 sequences.

The sequence derives from a human donor with low-grade glioma or glioblastoma, undergoing nonglioma brain surgery, or in good health (not recorded which). Input material: glioma tissue, nonneoplastic brain tissue, or PBMCs (not recorded which). The chain carries TRBV11-2 and TRBJ2-1; 8 bases are a match to TRBD2. CDR3 bases: TGTGCCAGCAGCTTAAGCCAGAGACTATCGGGAGGGTTCGGTGAGCAGTTCTTC. Amino acid sequence: CASSLSQRLSGGFGEQFF.